This is a list of T cell receptor beta chains from one sample in a study of control samples from healthy donors and cancer patients. Assay used: immunoSEQ multiplex PCR; TCRdb lists only in-frame clones, some missing. The sample comprises approximately 170,000 clones, over 85% of which are singletons, and just over 1.4% rests with the top ten. Material: blood. The receptors come from a man aged 25-45 years in good health. Both conserved end residues are trimmed from each CDR3. A D gene is named only where the DNA matches it firmly.

>.|13|TRBJ2-6|TRBV5-8
ASSRRYSGANVLT
>TRBD1|14|TRBJ2-1|TRBV28
ASSTPGQGKLNEQF
>.|13|TRBJ1-6|TRBV16
ASSHFQGSNSPLH
>.|14|TRBJ1-4|TRBV24-1
ATSDPGSTKPEKLF
>TRBD1|13|TRBJ2-7|TRBV18
ASSPRTGGSYEQY
>.|13|TRBJ2-7|TRBV24-1
ATFPDSAGPYEQY
>TRBD1|11|TRBJ1-1|TRBV19
ASRRQGSTEAF
>.|13|TRBJ2-3|TRBV4-2
ASSLEKLRTDTQY
>.|13|TRBJ2-7|TRBV6-1
ASSEASASPYEQY
>.|10|TRBJ1-5|TRBV7-8
ASSHPNQPQH
>TRBD1|11|TRBJ1-1|TRBV10-1
ASSKTGEAEAF
>.|16|TRBJ2-2|TRBV4-3
ASSQDNVFPEVAGELF
>.|13|TRBJ1-3|TRBV7-2
ASSLWTTGGNTIY
>.|13|TRBJ1-4|TRBV30
AWSPTWGVNEKLF
>.|13|TRBJ2-7|TRBV3-1/TRBV3-2
ASSLRGYTSYEQY
>TRBD2|14|TRBJ2-1|TRBV27
ASRPILAGDYNEQF
>TRBD2|13|TRBJ2-5|TRBV5-6
ASSLPGTTQETQY
>.|13|TRBJ2-3|TRBV30
AWRPRRTRTDTQY
>TRBD1|15|TRBJ2-7|TRBV5-4
ASSSGRGTGSSYEQY
>TRBD2|15|TRBJ2-1|TRBV5-1
ASSLCRREGLCNEQF
>.|10|TRBJ1-5|TRBV15
ATSRDVGPQH
>.|11|TRBJ1-2|TRBV18
ASSPSGSYGYT
>.|11|TRBJ1-2|TRBV29-1
SVGGLGNYGYT
>.|11|TRBJ2-7|TRBV19
ASSIEGIHEQY
>TRBD1|11|TRBJ2-5|TRBV19
ASRGTGKETQY
>TRBD1|12|TRBJ2-7|TRBV11-1
ASSPRDRGLEQY
>.|9|TRBJ1-1|TRBV12-3/TRBV12-4
ASSLGPEAF
>TRBD1|12|TRBJ2-3|TRBV5-6
ASNDRDRAYTQY
>.|12|TRBJ2-7|TRBV27
ASSFFPSSYEQY
>.|11|TRBJ1-4|TRBV5-5
ASSLSPREKLF
>TRBD2|14|TRBJ2-3|TRBV7-9
ASSPITRGASDTQY
>.|13|TRBJ1-6|TRBV27
ASRLIEGMNSPLH
>.|12|TRBJ1-4|TRBV28
ATTGGPINEKLF
>.|11|TRBJ1-6|TRBV6-5
ASGRVAGSPLH
>.|13|TRBJ1-4|TRBV29-1
SVGRRGAGFEKLF
>.|11|TRBJ2-7|TRBV27
ASSLGEFYEQY
>TRBD1|12|TRBJ1-6|TRBV10-3
AIRDRTGNSPLH
>.|10|TRBJ2-3|TRBV28
ASRDSTDTQY
>.|10|TRBJ1-1|TRBV19
ASSPTGTEAF
>.|12|TRBJ2-7|TRBV9
ASSPTWGTYEQY
>.|11|TRBJ1-1|TRBV5-4
ASSLDWNTEAF
>.|10|TRBJ1-5|TRBV30
AWRSGNQPQH
>TRBD2|15|TRBJ2-1|TRBV28
ASSLIAPSGNYNEQF
>.|12|TRBJ2-2|TRBV5-1
ASANTEAVGELF
>.|11|TRBJ1-1|TRBV4-1
ASSQLQNTEAF
>.|16|TRBJ1-2|TRBV9
ASSVEREIHPPNYGYT
>.|12|TRBJ1-2|TRBV6-2/TRBV6-3
ASSYYDIAYGYT
>.|12|TRBJ2-3|TRBV7-2
ASSPSWGTDTQY
>TRBD1|13|TRBJ1-2|TRBV5-1
ASSVTGGAWDGYT
>TRBD1|13|TRBJ1-1|TRBV10-2
ASREKQGPGTEAF
>.|11|TRBJ1-1|TRBV19
ASALGRGTEAF
>TRBD2|13|TRBJ2-3|TRBV7-9
ASSLGSGGVDTQY
>.|14|TRBJ1-6|TRBV4-2
ASSQDVYTGNSPLH
>.|11|TRBJ2-7|TRBV5-1
ASSIKQGYEQY
>TRBD1|11|TRBJ2-5|TRBV10-3
AISQGALGTQY
>TRBD2|10|TRBJ2-1|TRBV5-1
ASSRGSDEQF
>TRBD2|12|TRBJ2-3|TRBV6-5
ASIGVAGADTQY
>.|11|TRBJ1-6|TRBV24-1
ATSRGTNSPLH